One and the same sample provided the 31 T cell receptor beta chains below, sequenced in a study of OX40 agonist ivuxolimab in advanced cancers. Library method: the immunoSEQ multiplex PCR assay. TCRdb took over this immuneACCESS table, retaining in-frame rearrangements with V and J assigned. Such tables are incomplete; in checked studies, under half of the missing clones stem from an unresolved V gene, and the remainder is unexplained. Across this sample there are fewer than 85,000 clones, with 84% seen only once. Roughly 7% of the sample goes to the ten largest clones. Sequencing used CD4+ or CD8+ T cells sorted from blood, obtained in a trial of the OX40 agonist ivuxolimab. These TCRs come from an adult with an advanced solid tumor such as melanoma, head and neck, liver or kidney cancer.

This clone was seen a handful of times. This sequence joins TRBV27 and TRBJ1-4; D possibly corresponds to TRBD1 (6 bases). The germline gives CDR1 MNHEY, CDR2 SMNVEV (reference sequence). The V gene lost 6 bases and the J gene lost 7 bases, with 15 bases spanning the gap. The CDR3 is 14 amino acids. CDR3 DNA: TGTGCCAGCAGCCCAGGGGTTGCGAGTGAAAAACTGTTTTTT. Translation: CASSPGVASEKLFF.

V gene TRBV6-5 combines with J gene TRBJ1-2, with 10 bases identical to TRBD1. Germline assignment: CDR1 MNHEY and CDR2 SVGAGI. Trimming cost V 7 bases and J 2 bases; bases outside gene matches: 4. This CDR3 is 14 amino acids long. The CDR3 coding sequence is TGTGCCAGCACCCGGACAGGGGGAAACTATGGCTACACCTTC. Its protein is CASTRTGGNYGYTF.

The gene calls are TRBV5-6 and TRBJ1-4; D unresolved. The V end lost 1 base, the J end lost 6 bases, and 10 bases lay between the germline ends. Germline assignment: CDR1 SGHDT and CDR2 YYEEEE. The CDR3 extends over 14 amino acids. The CDR3 is CASSLLIRDEKLFF. Written as DNA, the CDR3 is TGTGCCAGCAGCTTGTTGATTAGGGATGAAAAACTGTTTTTT.

V usage is TRBV6-6 and J usage is TRBJ1-5, with 10 nucleotides matching TRBD1. Germline V gene data show CDR1 as MNHNY and CDR2 as SVGAGI (reference sequence). This CDR3 is 15 amino acids long. V lost 0 bases to trimming and J lost 5 bases; unmatched junction nucleotides: 1. In DNA, the CDR3 is TGTGCCAGCAGTTACTCCGGACAGGGGGATCAGCCCCAGCATTTT. This translates into CASSYSGQGDQPQHF.

This rearrangement joins TRBV28 to TRBJ2-7, with a possible D match to TRBD1 (6 bases). The CDR3 runs to 16 residues. V was clipped by 5 bases and J by 1 base, with 18 bases between them. CDR1 and CDR2 from the germline V gene are MDHEN and SYDVKM. This chain's CDR3 is CASSAPDSTSSYEQYF. The DNA of the CDR3 is TGTGCCAGCAGTGCGCCGGACAGTACCTCATCCTACGAGCAGTACTTC.

The chain is built from TRBV7-2 and TRBJ1-5; unclear D gene. This CDR3 region has 13 residues. Trimming pared 1 base from V and 8 bases from J, leaving 9 bases between. The germline gives CDR1 SGHTA, CDR2 FQGNSA. The CDR3 region is CASSLVGSEPQHF. CDR3 DNA sequence: TGTGCCAGCAGCTTAGTTGGGTCGGAGCCCCAGCATTTT. The full variable domain, its missing parts supplied by reference TRBV7-2 and TRBJ1-5, is GAGVSQSPSNKVTEKGKDVELRCDPISGHTALYWYRQSLGQGLEFLIYFQGNSAPDKSGLPSDRFSAERTGGSVSTLTIQRTQQEDSAVYLCASSLVGSEPQHFGDGTRLSIL.

The V call is TRBV7-2, the J call TRBJ2-7; TRBD1 matches 8 bases. The ends lost 1 base at V and 9 bases at J; junction bases unmatched: 11. The germline gives CDR1 SGHTA, CDR2 FQGNSA. The CDR3 covers 15 residues. The CDR3 reads CASSLGSAGGVGQYF. As DNA, the CDR3 is TGTGCCAGCAGCTTAGGGAGTGCAGGGGGCGTTGGGCAGTACTTC.

V usage is TRBV7-8 and J usage is TRBJ2-1; 10 positions agree with TRBD1. The CDR3 runs to 17 residues. Germline-derived CDR1 and CDR2 are SGHVS and FQNEAQ. Trimming cost V 3 bases and J 1 base; bases outside gene matches: 6. CDR3 DNA: TGTGCCAGCAGCTTGGGGGCGGGACAGGGGTCCTACAATGAGCAGTTCTTC. Translating gives CASSLGAGQGSYNEQFF.

In its sample, this clone was seen a few times. V is TRBV25-1 and J is TRBJ1-2; D unclear. Looked up from germline, CDR1 is MGHDK and CDR2 is SYGVNS. V gave up 4 bases and J gave up 4 bases, with 4 bases separating them. This CDR3 is built from 11 residues. The CDR3 DNA is TGTGCCAGCAGTGGGAGCTATGGCTACACCTTC. Protein: CASSGSYGYTF.

The CDR3: CASSLVWGRTDTIYF. CDR3 DNA: TGTGCCAGCAGCTTAGTTTGGGGACGGACGGACACCATATATTTT. This rearrangement joins TRBV7-2 to TRBJ1-3; D is perhaps TRBD1 (5 bases). The CDR3 runs to 15 residues. Germline V gene lookup returns CDR1 SGHTA and CDR2 FQGNSA. V shed 1 base and J shed 8 bases, with 15 bases lying between them.

The J gene is TRBJ2-5, the V gene TRBV7-9; D gene uncertain. The J call may be incorrect, as the DNA end agrees better with TRBJ2-7. The CDR3 is 15 residues long. CDR1 SEHNR and CDR2 FQNEAQ come from the germline V gene (reference sequence). As DNA, the CDR3 is TGTGCCAGCAGCTCGTCGTCACGGGCTGCCTACGAGCAGTACTTC. This encodes CASSSSSRAAYEQYF.

In its sample, this clone was seen once. CDR3: CASSLGAPYEQYF. CDR3 bases: TGTGCCAGCAGCTTAGGGGCACCCTACGAGCAGTACTTC. The chain combines TRBV7-9 with TRBJ2-7, with D unclear. Germline V gives CDR1 SEHNR, CDR2 FQNEAQ (reference sequence). This CDR3 is 13 amino acids long. Trimming shortened V by 1 base and J by 2 bases, and 6 bases separated the two germline ends.

This clone was recorded once. V is TRBV19 and J is TRBJ1-5; possible D gene TRBD1, 5 bases. V was clipped by 7 bases and J by 5 bases, with 12 bases between them. CDR3 length: 13 residues. CDR1 and CDR2 from the germline V gene are LNHDA and SQIVND (reference sequence). CDR3 amino acids: CASTDWDDQPQHF. Written as DNA, the CDR3 is TGTGCCAGTACGGACTGGGACGATCAGCCCCAGCATTTT.

Comments on this clone: Its ends do not fully match the called genes, so a read error is possible. CDR3 sequence: CASKRTSGNSDTQYF. The CDR3 bases are TGTGCGAGCAAGAGGACTAGCGGGAATTCAGATACGCAGTATTTT. The J gene is TRBJ2-3, the V gene TRBV11-1, with 12 nucleotides matching TRBD2. Germline V CDR1 and CDR2: SGHAT, FQDESV (reference sequence). This CDR3 is 15 amino acids long.

V gene TRBV7-3 combines with J gene TRBJ1-2, with D possibly TRBD1 on 6 matching bases. The CDR3 has 15 amino acids. The germline V gene has CDR1 SGHTA and CDR2 FQGTGA. The V end was cut by 2 bases, the J end by 5 bases, with 15 bases between. The CDR3 nucleotides are TGTGCCAGCAGCTTAGATGGGGGCCCATGGTATGGCTACACCTTC. As protein: CASSLDGGPWYGYTF. The full variable domain, its missing parts supplied by reference TRBV7-3 and TRBJ1-2, is GAGVSQTPSNKVTEKGKYVELRCDPISGHTALYWYRQSLGQGPEFLIYFQGTGAADDSGLPNDRFFAVRPEGSVSTLKIQRTERGDSAVYLCASSLDGGPWYGYTFGSGTRLTVV.

The CDR3 loop is CASSFSGTSYEQYF. The CDR3, as DNA: TGCGCCAGCAGCTTTTCTGGGACCTCCTACGAGCAGTACTTC. J is TRBJ2-7 and V is TRBV5-1; D is possibly TRBD1 or TRBD2 (5 bases each). Between the trimmed V and J ends, which lost 2 bases and 0 bases, there was a span of 9 bases. The CDR3 spans 14 residues. Germline values: CDR1 SGHRS, CDR2 YFSETQ.

As regards this clone: The same CDR3 can be traced to other DNA sequences in this sample. The chain is built from TRBV30 and TRBJ2-3; D is tentatively TRBD1 or TRBD2 (7 bases each). This CDR3 contains 14 residues. CDR1 is GTSNPN, CDR2 SVGIG, per germline (reference sequence). Deletions cut 3 bases from V and 2 bases from J, with 12 bases between. The CDR3 protein is CAWSRGGYTDTQYF. In nucleotides, the CDR3 is TGTGCCTGGAGCAGGGGGGGCTACACAGATACGCAGTATTTT.

This sequence joins TRBV10-2 and TRBJ1-3; D is unresolved. From germline, CDR1 is WSHSY and CDR2 SAAADI. V lost 7 bases, J lost 4 bases, and 5 bases lay in between. The CDR3 runs to 11 residues. Here the CDR3 reads CASNGGNTIYF. The DNA of the CDR3 is TGCGCCAGCAACGGCGGAAACACCATATATTTT.

This clone has just a few counts. J is TRBJ2-7 and V is TRBV7-8, with 15 bases matching TRBD2. Per germline, CDR1 SGHVS and CDR2 FQNEAQ. There are 19 residues in the CDR3. The V gene end was trimmed by 2 bases and the J gene end by 5 bases; junction bases not matched to a gene: 13. CDR3 amino acids: CASSLRGTSGRSHLNEQYF. CDR3 nucleotides: TGTGCCAGCAGCTTACGCGGGACTAGCGGGAGGTCACATCTCAACGAGCAGTACTTC. The variable domain in full, completed from reference TRBV7-8 and TRBJ2-7, reads GAGVSQSPRYKVAKRGQDVALRCDPISGHVSLFWYQQALGQGPEFLTYFQNEAQLDKSGLPSDRFFAERPEGSVSTLKIQRTQQEDSAVYLCASSLRGTSGRSHLNEQYFGPGTRLTVT.

The chain carries TRBV2 and TRBJ2-3; D gene unclear. This CDR3 is built from 14 residues. V was shortened by 4 bases and J by 1 base, with 9 bases between the two germline ends. Germline V gene sequence: CDR1 SNHLY, CDR2 FYNNEI. This CDR3 is CASSVLLGTDTQYF. As DNA, the CDR3 is TGTGCCAGCAGTGTCCTGCTCGGCACAGATACGCAGTATTTT.

V is TRBV28 and J is TRBJ1-1; no clear D gene. V was clipped by 2 bases and J by 1 base, with 11 bases between them. This CDR3 is built from 15 residues. The germline V gene has CDR1 MDHEN and CDR2 SYDVKM. DNA for the CDR3: TGTGCCAGCAGTTTAGAGATCCAACAGAACACTGAAGCTTTCTTT. Translation gives CASSLEIQQNTEAFF.

The rearrangement uses TRBV27 and TRBJ1-4, with 9 bases fitting TRBD1. Germline V gene lookup returns CDR1 MNHEY and CDR2 SMNVEV (reference sequence). V gave up 5 bases and J gave up 8 bases; unmatched junction bases: 6. This CDR3 has 14 amino acids. CDR3 DNA: TGTGCCAGCAGTATGGGACAGGGTAGAGAAAAACTGTTTTTT. Translation gives CASSMGQGREKLFF.

This clone ranks as medium-sized. The chain uses TRBV19 and TRBJ2-7, with D perhaps assigned TRBD1 or TRBD2 (7 bases each). V was shortened by 3 bases and J by 2 bases, with 11 bases between the two germline ends. Germline V gives CDR1 LNHDA, CDR2 SQIVND (reference sequence). The CDR3 totals 14 residues. CDR3: CASSIQGGAYEQYF. CDR3 nucleotides: TGTGCCAGTAGTATTCAGGGGGGGGCCTACGAGCAGTACTTC.

The sample holds a few counts of this clone. V is TRBV2 and J is TRBJ1-4, with a tentative D call TRBD1 (5 bases). Germline V gives CDR1 SNHLY, CDR2 FYNNEI. The germline V and J ends were trimmed by 1 base and 7 bases, with 13 bases remaining between them. This CDR3 is built from 15 residues. CDR3: CASSEEGLGTEKLFF. In DNA, the CDR3 is TGTGCCAGCAGTGAAGAGGGGCTGGGTACTGAAAAACTGTTTTTT.

The sample holds one count of this clone. The genes are TRBV2 and TRBJ2-7; no firm D call. Trimming took off 5 bases at V and 5 bases at J, with 10 bases between the two ends. The germline V gene encodes CDR1 SNHLY and CDR2 FYNNEI. CDR3 length: 12 residues. The chain's CDR3 is CASSQDSDEQYF. In nucleotides, the CDR3 is TGTGCCAGCAGTCAGGATTCGGACGAGCAGTACTTC.

Here the CDR3 reads CASSTRGQGRSDTQYF. DNA of the CDR3: TGTGCCAGTAGTACTCGAGGACAGGGCAGGTCAGATACGCAGTATTTT. This chain joins TRBV19 and TRBJ2-3; 8 bases agree with TRBD1. After removal of 4 bases from V and 4 bases from J, the junction contained 10 bases not matched to a gene. The CDR3 totals 16 residues. Germline CDR1 is LNHDA and CDR2 is SQIVND (reference sequence).

The J gene is TRBJ1-1, the V gene TRBV4-1; a possible D gene is TRBD1 (6 bases). The germline V gene has CDR1 MGHRA and CDR2 YSYEKL. The ends were cut back, 1 base at V and 2 bases at J, with 14 bases in the middle. The CDR3 runs to 16 residues. The CDR3 coding sequence is TGCGCCAGCAGCCAAGGTCCAGGGGCCCCCAACACTGAAGCTTTCTTT. It specifies CASSQGPGAPNTEAFF.

The CDR3 sequence is CASSPDPAGANVLTF. CDR3 coding DNA: TGTGCCAGCAGCCCCGACCCGGCTGGGGCCAACGTCCTGACTTTC. The chain carries TRBV6-6 and TRBJ2-6; the D is unclear. Germline-derived CDR1 and CDR2 are MNHNY and SVGAGI (reference sequence). Trimming stripped 6 bases from V and 2 bases from J, with 11 bases between. The CDR3 runs to 15 residues.

The J gene is TRBJ2-7, the V gene TRBV11-3; D is perhaps TRBD2 (6 bases). The CDR3 has 16 amino acids. The V end lost 0 bases, the J end lost 0 bases, and 12 bases lay between the germline ends. CDR1 is SGHNT and CDR2 is YENEEA in the germline V gene. DNA of the CDR3: TGTGCCAGCAGCTTAGATGGTGCGGGGTACTCCTACGAGCAGTACTTC. It is translated as CASSLDGAGYSYEQYF.

This clone occurred once. For the CDR3, the DNA is TGTGCCAGCAGCTTACAGGGAGACAATCAGCCCCAGCATTTT. This codes for CASSLQGDNQPQHF. This chain uses TRBV7-9 with TRBJ1-5, with D tentatively TRBD1 (5 bases). The CDR3 covers 14 residues. CDR1 is SEHNR and CDR2 is FQNEAQ in the germline V gene (reference sequence). V dropped 2 bases and J dropped 3 bases, with 8 bases sitting between them.

For this clone: Distinct nucleotide sequences in the sample also encode this CDR3. The chain recombines TRBV28 with TRBJ1-5; TRBD1 is a possible D gene (6 bases). CDR1 MDHEN and CDR2 SYDVKM come from the germline V gene. This CDR3 has 15 amino acids. Trimming took 6 bases from V and 1 from J, leaving 13 bases between them. The CDR3 DNA sequence: TGTGCCAGCAGAAGCACCAGGGGCAGCAATCAGCCCCAGCATTTT. It encodes CASRSTRGSNQPQHF.